Sequencing of this TCR beta chain was carried out in a study of T cells in Graves' hyperthyroidism and ophthalmopathy. A remark on this clonotype: The antigen is not known.

Germline V gene lookup returns CDR1 MDHEN and CDR2 SYDVKM. V lost 7 bases and J 1 base, leaving 11 bases between the germline ends. The CDR3 is 14 amino acids. With duration under 3 months, ophthalmopathy was active: Clinical Activity Score at least 3, NOSPECS at least 4. For the diagnoses, clinical symptoms, serum thyroxine and TRAb, thyroid ultrasound and orbital computed tomography were used. Findings and limits, study-wide: Ophthalmopathy, as predicted by the model, came a median around 7 months after the prediction. Most expanded thyroid clonotypes above 0.001 recurred in blood.

TCR beta CDR3 sequences were amplified from RNA transcripts. HTBI primers were the set used in a first-round RT-PCR of the TCR CDR3. TCRdb redid the calling of the multiplex PCR reads with MiXCR, one entry per CDR3 protein. The sample has a few hundred thousand distinct CDR3 sequences, about a sixth seen once. The specimen was blood. This clonotype originated in a woman aged 55-75 years with Graves' ophthalmopathy. The chain uses TRBV28 and TRBJ1-5; no definite D call. CDR3 in amino acids: CASTPAISNQPQHF. The CDR3 nucleotides read TGTGCCAGCACCCCCGCCATCAGCAATCAGCCCCAGCATTTT.